Each of the 15 T cell receptor beta chains below was sequenced from the same sample in a study of post-analysis software for immune sequencing data. Findings and caveats of the study: TRBV segments more frequent in patients than in controls numbered roughly 5 and included TRBV5-6, TRBV5-1 and TRBV20-1.

Their cognate antigens are unknown. Incorporated into the TCR beta cDNA libraries were unique molecular identifiers, which served to reduce PCR and sequencing biases. TCRdb redid the calling of the PCR reads with MiXCR, one entry per CDR3 protein. The sample consists of more than 500,000 distinct CDR3 sequences, about a third of them appearing once. Sequenced sample: blood. All receptors derive from a girl under 18 with multiple sclerosis.

The V call is TRBV20-1, the J call TRBJ2-7; 8 bases line up with TRBD2. The CDR3 is 14 amino acids. From germline, CDR1 is DFQATT and CDR2 SNEGSKA (reference sequence). Trimming took 3 bases from V and 5 from J; bases not matched to a gene: 9. CDR3: CSARTGTSVHEQYF. The CDR3 DNA reads TGCAGTGCTAGGACCGGGACTAGTGTCCACGAGCAGTACTTC.

This clonotype was counted between two and nine times. This chain joins TRBV7-2 and TRBJ2-7, with TRBD1 matching 10 bases. V lost 5 bases to trimming and J lost 7 bases; unmatched junction nucleotides: 8. Germline values: CDR1 SGHTA, CDR2 FQGNSA. CDR3 length equals 14 residues. The CDR3 here is CASSKDRGRDEQYF. The CDR3 nucleotides are TGTGCCAGCAGCAAAGACAGGGGGCGAGATGAGCAGTACTTC.

This clonotype came up a few times. The rearrangement uses TRBV7-2 and TRBJ1-2; the D is unclear. V lost 5 bases and J 4 bases, leaving 17 bases between the germline ends. This CDR3 has 15 amino acids. Germline lookup yields CDR1 SGHTA and CDR2 FQGNSA. The chain's CDR3 is CASSVGRGDRYGYTF. The DNA of the CDR3 is TGTGCCAGCAGCGTGGGCCGGGGAGACCGCTATGGCTACACCTTC.

The table lists this clonotype with many counts. The CDR3 protein is CSASTRSYNSPLHF. CDR3 nucleotides: TGCAGTGCTAGTACTCGTTCCTATAATTCACCCCTCCACTTT. The rearrangement links TRBV20-1 to TRBJ1-6; D unresolved. The CDR3 has 14 residues. The ends were cut back, 3 bases at V and 1 base at J, with 7 bases in the middle. Looked up from germline, CDR1 is DFQATT and CDR2 is SNEGSKA (reference sequence).

This clonotype was detected only a few times. This chain links TRBV28 with TRBJ1-5, with 8 bases fitting TRBD1. V was pared by 9 bases and J by 5 bases, with 9 bases of the junction left unmatched. Germline CDR1 MDHEN, CDR2 SYDVKM. This CDR3 comprises 14 residues. CDR3 sequence (DNA): TGTGCCAGTAGTCTCCGACAGGGGTATCAGCCCCAGCATTTT. Amino acid sequence: CASSLRQGYQPQHF.

This rearrangement joins TRBV20-1 to TRBJ1-1; D perhaps matches TRBD1 (5 bases). The germline V and J ends were trimmed by 8 bases and 3 bases, with 13 bases remaining between them. CDR3 length equals 12 residues. The germline CDR1 and CDR2 sequences are DFQATT and SNEGSKA (reference sequence). The CDR3 coding sequence is TGCAGTTCCTGCCGGGACTACACTGAAGCTTTCTTT. As protein: CSSCRDYTEAFF.

V is TRBV10-2 and J is TRBJ2-4; TRBD2 aligns across 9 bases. Trimming removed 3 bases from V and 0 bases from J; junction bases left unmatched: 9. Germline loops: CDR1 WSHSY, CDR2 SAAADI. The CDR3 runs to 18 residues. The CDR3 sequence is CASSDGLSGGPAKNIQYF. The CDR3 DNA follows: TGCGCCAGCAGTGATGGGCTTAGCGGGGGACCAGCCAAAAACATTCAGTACTTC.

The V call is TRBV15, the J call TRBJ2-5; D is perhaps TRBD2 (6 bases). The length of the CDR3 is 13 residues. Trimming took off 8 bases at V and 0 bases at J, with 10 bases between the two ends. The germline CDR1 and CDR2 sequences are LNHNV and YYDKDF (reference sequence). The CDR3: CATLAGYQETQYF. The CDR3 DNA reads TGTGCCACCCTGGCGGGGTACCAAGAGACCCAGTACTTC.

This chain connects TRBV20-1 to TRBJ2-5; the D is unclear. CDR1 is DFQATT, CDR2 SNEGSKA, per germline (reference sequence). The CDR3 extends over 11 amino acids. The CDR3 loop is CSGQHQETQYF. The CDR3 nucleotides are TGCAGCGGCCAACACCAAGAGACCCAGTACTTC.

V and J are TRBV29-1 and TRBJ2-1; 10 nucleotides match TRBD2. Germline V lookup: CDR1 SQVTM, CDR2 ANQGSEA. The V and J ends lost 8 bases and 7 bases, in that order; junction bases with no gene match: 8. The CDR3 has 13 residues. The CDR3 spells CSFSGGVGNEQFF. The CDR3 bases are TGCAGCTTCAGCGGGGGGGTGGGGAATGAGCAGTTCTTC.

This clonotype was seen a handful of times. The J gene is TRBJ1-4, the V gene TRBV6-6; D may be TRBD1 (5 bases). This CDR3 spans 16 amino acids. CDR1 MNHNY and CDR2 SVGAGI come from the germline V gene (reference sequence). Trimming left V 6 bases short and J 3 bases short, with 17 bases between. The CDR3 DNA reads TGTGCCAGCAGCCCCGGAGGGAGGGACGCTAATGAAAAACTGTTTTTT. Translated, it gives CASSPGGRDANEKLFF.

This clonotype showed up just a few times. This chain joins TRBV10-3 and TRBJ2-5, with D perhaps TRBD1 (8 bases). The CDR3 length is 12 residues. Germline V gene data show CDR1 as ENHRY and CDR2 as SYGVKD. V was cut by 6 bases and J by 11 bases, with 16 bases left in between. In DNA, the CDR3 is TGTGCCATCAGCCAGGGGGCGCGGGAGCAGTACTTC. It is translated as CAISQGAREQYF.

This clonotype was seen a few times. The gene calls are TRBV7-9 and TRBJ2-5; perhaps TRBD2 as D (6 bases). V was cut by 3 bases and J by 0 bases, with 11 bases left in between. Germline CDR1 and CDR2: SEHNR and FQNEAQ (reference sequence). This CDR3 spans 15 amino acids. The CDR3 loop reads CASSLAGPYQETQYF. The DNA for the CDR3 is TGTGCCAGCAGCTTGGCGGGGCCCTACCAAGAGACCCAGTACTTC.

This chain uses TRBV11-2 with TRBJ2-5; the match to TRBD2 covers 11 bases. The CDR3 length is 16 residues. CDR1 and CDR2 (germline): SGHAT, FQNNGV. The V gene end was trimmed by 5 bases and the J gene end by 11 bases; junction bases not matched to a gene: 16. Written as DNA, the CDR3 is TGTGCCAGCAGCGTAGGACTAGCGGGCGCTTACAATGAGCAGTACTTC. This encodes CASSVGLAGAYNEQYF.

In this sample, this clonotype turned up once. This chain joins TRBV4-1 and TRBJ2-1; D call uncertain. Deletions cut 3 bases from V and 3 bases from J, with 12 bases between. The CDR3 consists of 15 residues. Germline CDR1 MGHRA, CDR2 YSYEKL. This CDR3 reads CASSQTQLNYNEQFF. CDR3 in DNA: TGCGCCAGCAGCCAGACACAGCTCAACTACAATGAGCAGTTCTTC.